This T cell receptor (beta chain) was documented in a study of T cell changes during pregnancy in multiple sclerosis. The table came from immunoSEQ multiplex PCR; TCRdb's copy has only in-frame clones and leaves some out. In the table there are approximately 37,000 clones, roughly nine tenths of which are singletons. The ends were cut back, 3 bases at V and 0 bases at J, with 15 bases in the middle. The germline gives CDR1 LNHNV, CDR2 YYDKDF (reference sequence). This CDR3 has 17 amino acids. The material was CD4+ T cells from peripheral blood mononuclear cells, obtained before pregnancy. V usage is TRBV15 and J usage is TRBJ1-5; D is perhaps TRBD1 (5 bases). The TCR originated in a female donor with multiple sclerosis, enrolled in a pregnancy study. CDR3 nucleotide sequence: TGTGCCACCAGCAGCCGACCGAACAGGTTTAGCAATCAGCCCCAGCATTTT. It specifies CATSSRPNRFSNQPQHF.